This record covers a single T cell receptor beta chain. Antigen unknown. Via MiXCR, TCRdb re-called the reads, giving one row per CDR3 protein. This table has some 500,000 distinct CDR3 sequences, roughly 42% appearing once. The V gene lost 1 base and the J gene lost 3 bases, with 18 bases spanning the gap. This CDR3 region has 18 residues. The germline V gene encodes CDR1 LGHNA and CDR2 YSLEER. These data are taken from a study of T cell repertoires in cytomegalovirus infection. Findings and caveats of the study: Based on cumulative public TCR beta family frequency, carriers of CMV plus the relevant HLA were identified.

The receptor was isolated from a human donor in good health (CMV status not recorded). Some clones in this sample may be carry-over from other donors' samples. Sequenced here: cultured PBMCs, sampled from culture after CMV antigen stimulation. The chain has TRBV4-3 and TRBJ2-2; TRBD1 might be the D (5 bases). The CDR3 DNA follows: TGCGCCAGCAGCCAAGTTGGGGCAGGGTTAGTTTACACCGGGGAGCTGTTTTTT. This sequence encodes CASSQVGAGLVYTGELFF.